The clone carrying this T cell receptor beta chain occurred many times. The sample comes from a study of T-cell reconstitution after alpha-beta-depleted transplantation in children. Preparation of the TCRbeta library used unique molecular identifiers. TCRdb reprocessed the PCR reads via MiXCR and lists one record per CDR3 protein. The sample includes a few hundred thousand distinct CDR3 sequences, around a tenth seen only once; the top ten take about 2.3%. This CDR3 contains 13 residues. Germline values: CDR1 KGHDR, CDR2 SFDVKD. V shed 4 bases and J 14 bases; nucleotides not matched to a gene: 9. This receptor was obtained from a human donor who donated a stem cell graft to a child with acute lymphoblastic leukemia. The V and J genes are TRBV24-1 and TRBJ2-1; 8 bases align to TRBD1. The sequencing here drew on PBMCs from the stem cell graft donor, taken from the stem cell graft. The CDR3 DNA is TGTGCCACCAGTGACCCCGGGACAGGCCCGGAGTTCTTC. It specifies CATSDPGTGPEFF.